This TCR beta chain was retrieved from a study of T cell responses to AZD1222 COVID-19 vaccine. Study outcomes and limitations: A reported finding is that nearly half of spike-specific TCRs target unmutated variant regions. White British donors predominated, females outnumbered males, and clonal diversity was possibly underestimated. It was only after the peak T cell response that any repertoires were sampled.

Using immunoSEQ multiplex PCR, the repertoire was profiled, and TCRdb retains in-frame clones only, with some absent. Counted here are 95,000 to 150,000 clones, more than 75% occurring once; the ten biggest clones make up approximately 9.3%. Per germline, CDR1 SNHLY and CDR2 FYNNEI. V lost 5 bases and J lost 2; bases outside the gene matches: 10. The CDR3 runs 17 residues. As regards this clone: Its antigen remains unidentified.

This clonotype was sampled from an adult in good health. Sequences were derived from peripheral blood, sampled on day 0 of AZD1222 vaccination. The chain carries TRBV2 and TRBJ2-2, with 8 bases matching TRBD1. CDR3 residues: CASSTPRTGTNTGELFF. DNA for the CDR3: TGTGCCAGCAGTACTCCTAGGACAGGGACTAACACCGGGGAGCTGTTTTTT.